Sequencing of this TCR beta chain was carried out in a study of cytomegalovirus exposure and HLA in healthy donors (TCRdb year 2017). For context, the study as a whole: In an earlier analysis of 587 of the donors, about 260 Gb of sequence data and 100 million or so unique TCR beta sequences from some 170 million T cells were reported. A later analysis re-analyzed previously published TCR beta repertoires from 650 to 800 donors and added high-resolution HLA genotyping to study TCR occurrence patterns. Among around 400 genotyped donors of the cohort, an average of approximately 200,000 unique TCR beta nucleotide sequences was sequenced per donor, of which about 19% were non-productive. HLA typing included class I and class II loci at four-digit resolution. Besides the first cohort of about 730 subjects, a separate validation cohort made up of around 120 different subjects was used. Genome-wide SNP genotypes for about 65% of the 666 donors were used in a later genetic analysis, which treated that subset as a discovery cohort. To predict cytomegalovirus infection status, the study combined high-throughput TCR immunosequencing, statistical association of individual TCRs with disease status, and machine learning. Every discovery cohort repertoire had been produced on one sequencing platform. About five DR-DQ haplotypes were handled as single units for association and clustering because linkage in the cohort was strong. The number of typed donors differed by locus: about 620-640 for A, B, C, DRB1 and DQB1; 500 to 550 for DQA1; 606 for DPA1; and 400 to 480 for DPB1. Donor age, sex, ethnicity and CMV serostatus were compiled together with the repertoire data. Using immunosequencing, the study profiled T cell repertoires from about 620 subjects and related those repertoires to cytomegalovirus serostatus. Of the roughly 430 genotyped donors, approximately 82% fell in the genetic ancestry cluster associated with self-reported Caucasian donors. The study was designed to test whether signatures of past pathogen exposure could be identified by cataloging public T cell receptors. An early release that covered fewer than 750 HLA-typed donors contained approximately 300 gigabases of sequencing data and tens of millions of unique TCR sequences. The later analysis used no new phenotypic data to find candidate immune exposures, relying instead on TCR beta sequences and their occurrence across donors. To decide whether each TCR beta V gene segment behaved as functional or pseudogenic, an earlier analysis of some 600 of the donors relied on high-throughput TCR beta sequencing. Findings and caveats that apply to the study as a whole: For the cohort, immune exposure information was limited to CMV serostatus. Because some donors lacked HLA typing at each locus, the association tests relied only on the typed subset. A later analysis found that HLA-associated TCR beta chains were more clonally expanded and had lower generation probabilities than equally common non-associated chains. When HLA alleles, especially DR and DQ, strongly co-occurred, TCR associations were difficult to assign to individual alleles. In a later genetic analysis, fewer N-insertions in productive TCRs were reported among donors in an Asian-associated ancestry cluster than the roughly 640-donor mean. Because counts were too low, around 17 rarely observed V segments, including chromosome 9 orphons, were left out of the earlier analysis of some 600 of the donors. In a later analysis, TCR association rates were found to vary across HLA loci, with the most associated TCRs seen for DRB1 alleles and the fewest for HLA-C alleles. The classifier was reported to diagnose cytomegalovirus status with high specificity and sensitivity in both the original cohort and the validation cohort. The study listed 150 to 200 TCR beta chains as associated with cytomegalovirus. In vitro tests confirmed that three of the cytomegalovirus-associated TCR beta chains recognize cytomegalovirus antigens. V-gene and J-gene trimming of TCR beta chains was associated with a missense DCLRE1C variant in a later genetic analysis, and the association was replicated in an independent cohort. The sequencing pipeline was judged likely to have produced a cluster of highly shared sequence variants as a technical artifact. A later analysis reported that several top co-occurrence clusters appeared linked to parvovirus B19, influenza, CMV and Epstein-Barr virus. Broadly in line with IMGT annotations, most TCR beta V segments showed up in productive rearrangements about 87% or about 30% of the time in an earlier analysis of about 500 of the donors. Presence/absence analyses assumed roughly uniform sequencing depth across donors, an assumption that may not hold. According to the authors, the approach could potentially be generalized to other disease states and immunological phenotypes. In this cohort, only TCR beta chains were sequenced, and detectable features were limited by the absence of alpha or paired-chain data. According to a later analysis, most CMV-associated TCR beta chains appeared to be HLA-restricted, and the HLA associations seemed to be driven largely by CMV exposure. Because the 87-base-pair reads could not distinguish some IMGT-functional V segments, including TRBV6-2 and TRBV6-3, those segments were excluded. A further reported finding was that TCR beta sequences accurately predicted the HLA-A and HLA-B alleles for most subjects in the first cohort. A later analysis associated 15,000 to 20,000 TCR beta sequences with specific HLA alleles at a false discovery rate of 0.05. Correlated functional status among segregating V segments might be attributable to linkage disequilibrium, but an unknown experimental factor could not be ruled out. Across donors, most TCR sequences were observed very rarely, whereas some public TCRs were present in many individuals.

Libraries were made using the immunoSEQ multiplex PCR assay. For the multiplex PCR, a mixture combining 60 forward primers for TCR Vbeta segments and 13 reverse primers for TCR Jbeta segments was used. A multiplex PCR assay on genomic DNA amplified the CDR3 region of rearranged TCR beta genes. The amplified TCR beta libraries were sequenced on the Illumina HiSeq System as 87-base-pair reads. The original pipeline was this. A later analysis counted approximately 74 million unique TCR beta chains across the 700 or so repertoires, and 10 million to 11 million of these chains were shared by at least two donors. A nearest-neighbor algorithm error-corrected the raw reads and collapsed the reads into unique sequences, merging closely related sequences to remove PCR and sequencing errors. To assign V, D and J gene segments, CDR3 sequences were aligned to IMGT reference sequences. For a sequence to be retained, at least a six-nucleotide match to both a V gene segment and a J gene segment was required. Rearrangements were called productive when the CDR3 lacked stop codons and stayed in frame with V and J; all others were non-productive. CDR3 was defined according to IMGT convention as the region running from the second conserved V-encoded cysteine to the conserved J-encoded phenylalanine. The earlier analysis of about 530 of the donors excluded any sequence lacking an unambiguous match to a single V gene segment. In an earlier analysis of around 600 of the donors, V segments were called functional above 56.7% productive rearrangements and were called segregating when the between-donor standard deviation exceeded 5%. A statistical classification framework was developed to diagnose cytomegalovirus status using the catalog of TCR beta chain sequences. A later analysis assigned V and J genes by comparing TCR nucleotide sequences with IMGT/GENE-DB human TR gene sequences. The TCRdist pipeline was used in a later analysis to assign CDR3 sequences and most-parsimonious VDJ recombination scenarios. In a later analysis, each TCR beta chain was defined by its CDR3 amino acid sequence together with its V-gene family, and reads lacking a unique V-gene family were excluded. In a later analysis, 500 to 700 highly shared, low-generation-probability nucleotide sequences were removed to address suspected cross-contamination and a sequencing artifact. In a later analysis, a clonal expansion index was calculated for each public chain from normalized within-repertoire ranks of inferred template counts. A later analysis computed generation probabilities with a VDJ recombination model fitted to out-of-frame rearrangements, and checked the results against IGoR. In a later analysis, TCR-TCR, TCR-HLA and TCR-CMV co-occurrence was scored with hypergeometric tests, and a repertoire-size bias correction was applied to TCR pairs. False discovery rates were estimated in a later analysis by permuting HLA or CMV assignments 20 times. In a later analysis, co-occurring TCRs were grouped using DBSCAN, and TCRdist sequence similarity was added for clustering within HLA-allele-positive subsets. Repertoires with fewer than 30,000 or more than 120,000 public chains, plus five repertoires with anomalous nucleotide sharing, were excluded from co-occurrence clustering. What TCRdb holds here is the immuneACCESS table cut down to in-frame rearrangements. Part of the clones is not present; checked against another copy, under half of the missing clones reflect an unresolved V gene, and the others are unexplained. V and J calls and clone size are as listed in that table; D and trimming were resolved from the DNA. In this sample the table shows some 150,000 clones, about 79% of which occur a single time. The top ten constitute 3.5% to 5% of the sample.

Taken from the germline V gene, the CDR1 and CDR2 loops are MGHRA and YSYEKL. From the cysteine up to the phenylalanine, the CDR3 has a length of 18 residues. Left in the record is the CDR3 DNA by itself, 54 bases read in frame from the first base. V has 0 bases trimmed and J has 1 base trimmed; junction bases matching no gene number 9. This clone was seen a few times. There is no known antigen for this receptor. No clone much larger than this one lies a single base away; base qualities are absent. In total, more than 500 healthy bone marrow donors made up the cohort. At the time of sampling, every cohort member was nominally healthy, though immune exposures that went unrecorded were likely present. The donor tested CMV seropositive and was one of the 289 seropositive cohort members. Each donor provided a peripheral blood sample, and peripheral blood mononuclear cells were used for TCR beta sequencing. Genomic DNA extraction from the blood cell samples was performed with the Qiagen DNeasy Blood Extraction Kit.

Source material: PBMCs. This clonotype was obtained from a man in his forties in good health and CMV-seropositive. Recombination linked TRBV4-1 to TRBJ1-1, with 9 central nucleotides matching TRBD1. The nucleotide sequence is TGCGCCAGCAGCCAAGATCCCTGGGACAGGGCCAAGAACACTGAAGCTTTCTTT. Its protein product is CASSQDPWDRAKNTEAFF.